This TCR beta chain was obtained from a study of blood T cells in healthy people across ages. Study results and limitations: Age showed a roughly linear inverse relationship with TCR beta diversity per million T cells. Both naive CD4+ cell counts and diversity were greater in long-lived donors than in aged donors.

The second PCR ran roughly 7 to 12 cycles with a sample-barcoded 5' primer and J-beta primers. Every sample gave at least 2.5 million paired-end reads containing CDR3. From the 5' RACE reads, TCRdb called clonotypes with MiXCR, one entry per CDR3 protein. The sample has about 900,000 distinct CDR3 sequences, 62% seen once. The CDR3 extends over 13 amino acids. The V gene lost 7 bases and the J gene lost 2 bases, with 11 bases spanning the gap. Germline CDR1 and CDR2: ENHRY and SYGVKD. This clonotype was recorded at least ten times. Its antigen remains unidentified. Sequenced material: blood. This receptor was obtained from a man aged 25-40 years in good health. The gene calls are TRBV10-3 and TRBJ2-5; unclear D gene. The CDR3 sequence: CAITSGRQETQYF. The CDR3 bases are TGTGCCATCACGTCTGGTAGGCAAGAGACCCAGTACTTC.